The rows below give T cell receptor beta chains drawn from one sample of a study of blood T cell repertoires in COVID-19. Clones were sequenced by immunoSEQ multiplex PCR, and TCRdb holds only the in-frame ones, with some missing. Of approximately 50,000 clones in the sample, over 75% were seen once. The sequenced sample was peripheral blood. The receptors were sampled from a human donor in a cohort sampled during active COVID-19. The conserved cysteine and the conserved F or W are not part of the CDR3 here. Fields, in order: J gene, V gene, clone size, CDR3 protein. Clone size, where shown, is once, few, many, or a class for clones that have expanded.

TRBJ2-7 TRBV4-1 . ASSQPGTGDISYEQY
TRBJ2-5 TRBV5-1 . ASSLTGVGETQY
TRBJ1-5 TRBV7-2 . ASSPTMSNQPQH
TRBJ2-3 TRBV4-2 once ASSQGLAGGTETDTQY
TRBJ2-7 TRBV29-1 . SVASGLSSYEQY
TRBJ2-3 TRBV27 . ASSMGSGTPGDTQY
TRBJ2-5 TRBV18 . ASSPRLAGGKETQY
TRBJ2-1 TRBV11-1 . ASSLSPEWEQF
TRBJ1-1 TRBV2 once ASLYRVNTEAF
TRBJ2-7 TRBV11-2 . ASSLGLARNEQY
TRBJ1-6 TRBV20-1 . SARDPPLFH
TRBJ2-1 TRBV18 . ASSSNRGPREQF
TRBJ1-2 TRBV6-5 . ASRKQGSLPYGYT
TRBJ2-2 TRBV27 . ASKKEVGTGELF
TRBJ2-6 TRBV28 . ASTSGGSSTGANVLT
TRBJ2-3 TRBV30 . AWSLGTGDDTQY
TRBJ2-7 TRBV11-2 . ASSWRLAGGSEQY
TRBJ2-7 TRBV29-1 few SVLQTGTGVGEQY
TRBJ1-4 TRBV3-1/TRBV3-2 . ASSSTGSNEKLF
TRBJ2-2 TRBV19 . ASSSPGQGPTGELF
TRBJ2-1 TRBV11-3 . ASSLDVSEQF
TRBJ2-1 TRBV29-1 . SVVALASKNEQF
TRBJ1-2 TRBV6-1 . ASSEPANYGYT
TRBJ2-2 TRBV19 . ASGGFVGELF
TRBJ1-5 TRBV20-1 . SASRQEYSNQPQH
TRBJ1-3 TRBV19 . ASSPGPGNTIY
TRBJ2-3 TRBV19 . ASSIRDSAFDTQY
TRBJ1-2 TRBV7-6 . ASSSYREAIDGYT
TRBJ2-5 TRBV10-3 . AISETGLGTQY
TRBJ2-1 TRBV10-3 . AISGLAGGYNEQF
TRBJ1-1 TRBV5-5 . ASSLGTQVSEAF
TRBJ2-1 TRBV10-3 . AISEMGRDSYNEQF
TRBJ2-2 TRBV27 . ASSLSRSPTGGGGELF
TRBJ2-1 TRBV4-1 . ASSHTPGLAGRTVNEQF
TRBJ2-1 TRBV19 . ASSRGGTYNEQF
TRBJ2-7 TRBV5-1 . ASSRGRGGNSYEQY
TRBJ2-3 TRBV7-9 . ASSSSDTQY
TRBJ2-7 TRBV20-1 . SASSPGNRAYEQY
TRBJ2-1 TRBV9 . ASSVSGRPDEQF
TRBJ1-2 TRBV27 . ASSLWADANYGYT
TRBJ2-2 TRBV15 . ATSRSKTGLAGAGELF
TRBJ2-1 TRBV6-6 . ASSYVSSGSQLEQF
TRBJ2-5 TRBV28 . ASSLGQGSETQY
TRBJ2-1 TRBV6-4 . ASSKYSGSSYNEQF
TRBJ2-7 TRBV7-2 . ASSLHRTSRYYEQY
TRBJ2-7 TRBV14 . ASSQDDSAYEQY
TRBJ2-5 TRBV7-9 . ASSPKTGLAGETQY
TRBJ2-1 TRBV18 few ASSPTSGNEQF
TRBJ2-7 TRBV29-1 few SVEARMGGVDEQY
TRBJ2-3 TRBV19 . ASSILSGVSTDTQY
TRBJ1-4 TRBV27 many ATTDRGPEDGKLF
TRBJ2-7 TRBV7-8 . ASSLGALARDEQY
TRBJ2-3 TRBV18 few ASSPPASGSTDTQY
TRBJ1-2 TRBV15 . ATSRSRTGWNGYT
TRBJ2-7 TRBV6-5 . ASSIGTGPSYEQY